Given below is one T cell receptor beta chain in context. This specimen comes from a study of control samples from healthy donors and cancer patients. TCRdb's copy holds only in-frame clones and misses some; the assay was immunoSEQ multiplex PCR. The table lists approximately 100,000 clones, 85% to 90% of them singletons. Germline CDR1 is MNHEY and CDR2 is SMNVEV (reference sequence). J was trimmed by 3 bases and V by 6 bases; bases with no gene match: 15. The CDR3 covers 17 residues. This chain joins TRBV27 and TRBJ2-5, with 8 bases aligning to TRBD2. The receptor was derived from a man aged 25 to 40 in good health. Sequenced sample: blood. The CDR3 spells CASSSQLLIAGKETQYF. The CDR3 DNA follows: TGTGCCAGCAGCTCTCAACTCCTAATAGCGGGAAAAGAGACCCAGTACTTC.